These T cell receptor beta chains were read from a single sample in a study of blood T cell repertoires in COVID-19. Using immunoSEQ multiplex PCR, the repertoire was profiled, and TCRdb retains in-frame clones only, with some absent. Of about 320,000 clones listed, 85% are singletons. Sequencing was performed on PBMCs or T cells enriched from blood (not recorded which). Source of these receptors: a woman in her 30s who had been exposed to COVID-19. CDR3s include the opening cysteine and the closing phenylalanine or tryptophan. Clone size is stated in some rows and not others, as once, few, many or a class when expanded.

>TRBJ2-3|-|TRBV29-1
CSVEGGRSTDTQYF
>TRBJ2-1|-|TRBV3-1/TRBV3-2
CASSPTGNEQFF
>TRBJ2-1|-|TRBV7-2
CASSRPQDMMNEQFF
>TRBJ2-2|-|TRBV9
CASSVVSGHGNTGELFF
>TRBJ1-1|-|TRBV4-1
CASSQGGQGGTEAFF
>TRBJ2-3|-|TRBV5-1
CASSLRGDRVSDTQYF
>TRBJ2-7|-|TRBV19
CASSGLVYEQYF
>TRBJ1-3|-|TRBV28
CASSLPGSGNTIYF
>TRBJ2-1|-|TRBV27
CASSPLRTGYDNEQFF
>TRBJ2-2|-|TRBV19
CASSIDSNTGELFF
>TRBJ2-5|-|TRBV3-1/TRBV3-2
CASSQHSPQETQYF
>TRBJ2-7|-|TRBV28
CASSLGSGRGEQYF
>TRBJ2-3|-|TRBV6-2/TRBV6-3
CASSLSPGRGDTQYF
>TRBJ1-5|-|TRBV6-5
CASSYTPGSNQPQHF
>TRBJ1-2|-|TRBV7-9
CASLAGYGYTF
>TRBJ1-6|-|TRBV27
CASSRWDRGGDSPLHF
>TRBJ1-1|-|TRBV4-3
CASSQVGQGVEAFF
>TRBJ2-1|-|TRBV30
CAWSVPGLADHEQFF
>TRBJ2-7|-|TRBV4-3
CASSQARLAYEQYF
>TRBJ1-1|once|TRBV21-1
CASSKEAGEVTNTEAFF
>TRBJ2-5|-|TRBV5-4
CASSPSYGPRQETQYF
>TRBJ1-1|-|TRBV30
CASQGQARVEAFF
>TRBJ1-6|-|TRBV4-2
CASSQVLTGIVNSPLHF
>TRBJ2-3|-|TRBV1
CTSQLLEVVAGDTDTQYF
>TRBJ2-7|-|TRBV18
CASSPRDRDYEQYF
>TRBJ1-3|-|TRBV11-3
CASSLGRGGNTIYF
>TRBJ1-2|-|TRBV13
CASSFYAASGGADYGYTF
>TRBJ2-7|-|TRBV2
CASSATGQGEQYF
>TRBJ2-1|-|TRBV19
CASVDRFDEQFF
>TRBJ2-3|-|TRBV7-9
CASSFSGWRTDTQYF
>TRBJ2-7|-|TRBV10-3
CAIMGRTSGGSRYEQYF
>TRBJ2-1|-|TRBV7-3
CASSSLAGGYNEQFF
>TRBJ1-1|many|TRBV3-1/TRBV3-2
CASSQDHTNTEAFF
>TRBJ1-5|-|TRBV24-1
CATSDSDRVFNQPQHF
>TRBJ2-1|-|TRBV19
CASSLTSGGSDEQFF
>TRBJ1-2|many|TRBV10-2
CASGGTGDYGYTF
>TRBJ2-3|-|TRBV7-8
CASSLGGGAITSTDTQYF
>TRBJ2-7|once|TRBV6-5
CASSYGAGGYEQYF
>TRBJ1-5|-|TRBV7-4
CASSPIDRGPLYGNQPQHF
>TRBJ2-7|-|TRBV4-1
CASSQVRLAGYEQYF
>TRBJ2-7|-|TRBV27
CASSPHQWAGALSAQYF
>TRBJ1-2|-|TRBV5-4
CASSLVRGAGEHGYTF